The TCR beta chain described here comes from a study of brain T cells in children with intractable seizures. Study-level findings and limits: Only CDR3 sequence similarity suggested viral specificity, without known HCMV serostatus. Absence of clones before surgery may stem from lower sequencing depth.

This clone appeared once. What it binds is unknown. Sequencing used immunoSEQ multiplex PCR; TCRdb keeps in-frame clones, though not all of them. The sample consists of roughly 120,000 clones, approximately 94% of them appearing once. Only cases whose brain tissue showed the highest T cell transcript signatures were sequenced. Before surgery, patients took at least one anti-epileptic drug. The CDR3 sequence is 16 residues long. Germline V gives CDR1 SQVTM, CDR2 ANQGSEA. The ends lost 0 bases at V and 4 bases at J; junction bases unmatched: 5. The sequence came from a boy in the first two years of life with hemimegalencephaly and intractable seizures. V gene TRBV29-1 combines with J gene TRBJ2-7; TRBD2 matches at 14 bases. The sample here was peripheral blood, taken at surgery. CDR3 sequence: CSVEDGGTSGSYEQYF. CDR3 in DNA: TGCAGCGTTGAAGATGGGGGGACTAGCGGGAGTTACGAGCAGTACTTC.